This T cell receptor (beta chain) comes out of a study of T cell changes during pregnancy in multiple sclerosis. Using immunoSEQ multiplex PCR, the repertoire was profiled, and TCRdb retains in-frame clones only, with some absent. The data contain roughly 40,000 clones, 91% of them singletons. The CDR3 is made up of 14 amino acids. Germline loops: CDR1 SQVTM, CDR2 ANQGSEA. J lost 2 bases, V lost 6 bases, and 5 bases had no gene match. The chain recombines TRBV29-1 with TRBJ2-1; the match to TRBD2 covers 9 bases. This TCR came from a female donor in good health, enrolled as a control in a pregnancy study. Material: CD4+ T cells from peripheral blood mononuclear cells, obtained after pregnancy. The CDR3, as DNA: TGCAGCGTGATGACTAGCGGTACCTACAATGAGCAGTTCTTC. This codes for CSVMTSGTYNEQFF.